The 17 T cell receptor beta chains below come from one sample, sequenced in a study of cytomegalovirus exposure and HLA in healthy donors. PCR involved 60 Vbeta and 13 Jbeta primers. The assay was immunoSEQ multiplex PCR, and TCRdb's table has in-frame clones only and misses some. The sample has some 180,000 clones, about 82% seen once. Sequences were obtained from PBMCs. Receptors were obtained from a woman aged 25 to 39 in good health and CMV-seronegative.

The V gene is TRBV4-2, the J gene TRBJ2-3; D may be TRBD2 (7 bases). The CDR3 loop spans 17 amino acids. Germline loops: CDR1 LGHNA, CDR2 YNFKEQ. V was trimmed by 2 bases and J by 2 bases, leaving 17 bases between them. The CDR3 coding sequence is TGTGCCAGCAGCCAACTGAAGGGGGGGCTTGTCACAGATACGCAGTATTTT. Translation: CASSQLKGGLVTDTQYF.

The CDR3 DNA sequence: TGCGCCAGCAGCTTGTTCGGGGGCACTGAAGCTTTCTTT. This gives the protein CASSLFGGTEAFF. The chain is built from TRBV5-1 and TRBJ1-1; D is perhaps TRBD1 (5 bases). Germline CDR1 is SGHRS and CDR2 is YFSETQ. Trimming took 1 base from V and 4 from J, leaving 8 bases between them. The CDR3 is made up of 13 amino acids.

The rearrangement joins TRBV15 to TRBJ1-1; D gene ambiguous. The V end was cut by 0 bases, the J end by 2 bases, with 10 bases between. CDR3 size: 15 residues. The germline CDR1 and CDR2 sequences are LNHNV and YYDKDF (reference sequence). CDR3 sequence (DNA): TGTGCCACCAGCAGAGATCCTGTCAGTAACACTGAAGCTTTCTTT. It encodes CATSRDPVSNTEAFF. Full variable domain (missing parts from reference TRBV15 and TRBJ1-1): DAMVIQNPRYQVTQFGKPVTLSCSQTLNHNVMYWYQQKSSQAPKLLFHYYDKDFNNEADTPDNFQSRRPNTSFCFLDIRSPGLGDTAMYLCATSRDPVSNTEAFFGQGTRLTVV.

This clone came up once. The rearrangement joins TRBV5-6 to TRBJ1-5; D is unclear. V was cut by 1 base and J by 5 bases, with 13 bases left in between. CDR3 length equals 15 residues. Germline lookup yields CDR1 SGHDT and CDR2 YYEEEE. The chain's CDR3 is CASSLRHAGHQPQHF. CDR3 nucleotide sequence: TGTGCCAGCAGCTTGCGACATGCGGGCCATCAGCCCCAGCATTTT.

This clone was detected a few times. CDR3 DNA: TGTGCCAGCAGCTCAAACGGACAGGGTCGGACAGATACGCAGTATTTT. Its translation is CASSSNGQGRTDTQYF. The V gene is TRBV13, the J gene TRBJ2-3, with 8 positions matching TRBD1. CDR3 length: 16 residues. Germline CDR1 and CDR2: PRHDT and FYEKMQ (reference sequence). The trim removed 4 bases at V and 3 bases at J, leaving 9 bases unmatched.

This clone was recorded only once. The V call is TRBV6-5, the J call TRBJ2-7; no reliable D call. V lost 0 bases and J 0 bases, leaving 9 bases between the germline ends. The CDR3 consists of 15 residues. Germline CDR1 reads MNHEY; CDR2 reads SVGAGI. This CDR3 is CASSYSSAYSYEQYF. The CDR3 nucleotides are TGTGCCAGCAGTTACTCCTCCGCCTACTCCTACGAGCAGTACTTC.

This chain connects TRBV4-2 to TRBJ1-2, with 9 bases aligning to TRBD1. This CDR3 region has 15 residues. Germline assignment: CDR1 LGHNA and CDR2 YNFKEQ. With V trimmed by 1 base and J by 0 bases, 0 bases remained unmatched. The CDR3: CASSQGTGANYGYTF. The CDR3 nucleotides read TGTGCCAGCAGCCAAGGGACAGGGGCTAACTATGGCTACACCTTC.

This clone was detected only a few times. V is TRBV7-8 and J is TRBJ1-2; TRBD1 matches 11 bases. The CDR3 totals 16 residues. Germline trimming cut 4 bases from V and 4 bases from J; bases unmatched to any gene: 8. Germline loops: CDR1 SGHVS, CDR2 FQNEAQ. CDR3 residues: CASSSSGTGGFYGYTF. CDR3 nucleotides: TGTGCCAGCAGCTCGTCCGGGACAGGGGGATTCTATGGCTACACCTTC.

The chain uses TRBV6-1 and TRBJ2-3, with D possibly being TRBD1 (6 bases). Trimming pared 8 bases from V and 2 bases from J, leaving 17 bases between. The germline gives CDR1 MNHNS, CDR2 SASEGT. CDR3 size: 15 residues. CDR3 sequence: CASSPTGGPTDTQYF. Here the CDR3 DNA reads TGTGCCAGCTCCCCGACAGGCGGCCCCACAGATACGCAGTATTTT.

The chain is built from TRBV29-1 and TRBJ2-3; the match to TRBD2 covers 9 bases. The V gene end was trimmed by 4 bases and the J gene end by 6 bases; junction bases not matched to a gene: 8. The CDR3 extends over 14 amino acids. Germline loops: CDR1 SQVTM, CDR2 ANQGSEA. For the CDR3, the DNA is TGCAGCGTTGCGGTAGGGCGGGGGGGTGATACGCAGTATTTT. This sequence encodes CSVAVGRGGDTQYF.

This chain joins TRBV27 and TRBJ1-2; 7 bases are shared with TRBD1. V gave up 0 bases and J gave up 7 bases; unmatched junction bases: 5. Germline assignment: CDR1 MNHEY and CDR2 SMNVEV (reference sequence). This CDR3 is 14 amino acids long. CDR3 DNA sequence: TGTGCCAGCAGTTTATCGACAGGGCTTAGTGGCTACACCTTC. It specifies CASSLSTGLSGYTF.

This clone was seen a few times. The J gene is TRBJ2-2, the V gene TRBV4-1, with 7 bases that match TRBD1. The CDR3 totals 16 residues. The junction had 9 bases not matched to a gene; V was cut back by 1 base and J by 7 bases. Germline-derived CDR1 and CDR2 are MGHRA and YSYEKL. The DNA for the CDR3 is TGCGCCAGCAGCCAAGGGGCAGGGGGAAGTGACGGGGAGCTGTTTTTT. Amino acid sequence: CASSQGAGGSDGELFF.

The chain has TRBV7-9 and TRBJ1-4; 8 bases are a match to TRBD1. The length of the CDR3 is 14 residues. Germline V gene lookup returns CDR1 SEHNR and CDR2 FQNEAQ (reference sequence). The V segment lost 3 bases and the J segment 6 bases; nucleotides outside the gene matches: 3. DNA for the CDR3: TGTGCCAGCAGCTTCCTGACAGGGGATGAAAAACTGTTTTTT. It is translated as CASSFLTGDEKLFF.

The gene calls are TRBV7-8 and TRBJ2-5; D may be TRBD2 (6 bases). The CDR3 is 12 amino acids. Trimming removed 7 bases at V and 4 bases at J, with 10 bases between. The V gene's germline CDR1 is SGHVS and CDR2 FQNEAQ. CDR3 DNA sequence: TGTGCCAGCACCTTGGGGGGAGAGACCCAGTACTTC. Amino acids: CASTLGGETQYF.

The V and J genes are TRBV18 and TRBJ2-1; 9 bases agree with TRBD2. This CDR3 comprises 15 residues. Per germline, CDR1 KGHSH and CDR2 LQKENI. V gave up 4 bases and J gave up 2 bases; unmatched junction bases: 3. In nucleotides, the CDR3 is TGTGCCAGCTCACATAGCGGGGGAACCTACAATGAGCAGTTCTTC. Translation gives CASSHSGGTYNEQFF.

The chain couples TRBV7-2 to TRBJ1-1; D is perhaps TRBD1 (6 bases). This CDR3 spans 15 amino acids. CDR1 and CDR2 (germline): SGHTA, FQGNSA. Trimming removed 5 bases at V and 1 base at J, with 14 bases between. CDR3 protein: CASSVRDTENTEAFF. CDR3 DNA sequence: TGTGCCAGCAGCGTCCGGGACACAGAGAACACTGAAGCTTTCTTT.

This chain links TRBV18 with TRBJ1-5, with 7 bases fitting TRBD1. J gave up 3 bases and V 5 bases, and 10 bases lay outside the gene matches. This CDR3 has 16 amino acids. Germline CDR1 is KGHSH and CDR2 is LQKENI. CDR3 coding DNA: TGTGCCAGCTCATCCTCCCGACAGGGTCCCAATCAGCCCCAGCATTTT. Protein product: CASSSSRQGPNQPQHF.